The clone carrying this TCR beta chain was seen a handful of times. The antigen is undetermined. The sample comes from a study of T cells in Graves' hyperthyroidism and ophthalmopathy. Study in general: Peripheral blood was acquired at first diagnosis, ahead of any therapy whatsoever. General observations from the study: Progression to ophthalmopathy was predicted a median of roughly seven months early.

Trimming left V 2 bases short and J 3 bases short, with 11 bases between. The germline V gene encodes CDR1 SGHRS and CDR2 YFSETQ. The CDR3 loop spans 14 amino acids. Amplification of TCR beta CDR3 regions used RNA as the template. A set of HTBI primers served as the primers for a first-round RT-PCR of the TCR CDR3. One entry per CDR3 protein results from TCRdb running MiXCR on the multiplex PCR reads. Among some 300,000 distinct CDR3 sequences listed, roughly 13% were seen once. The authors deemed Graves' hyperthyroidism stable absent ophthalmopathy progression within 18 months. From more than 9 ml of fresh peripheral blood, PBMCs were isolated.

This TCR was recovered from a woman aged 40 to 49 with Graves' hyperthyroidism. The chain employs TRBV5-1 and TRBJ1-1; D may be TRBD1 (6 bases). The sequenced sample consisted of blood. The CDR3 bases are TGCGCCAGCAGCTTACGGGGGCAGGACACTGAAGCTTTCTTT. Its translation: CASSLRGQDTEAFF.